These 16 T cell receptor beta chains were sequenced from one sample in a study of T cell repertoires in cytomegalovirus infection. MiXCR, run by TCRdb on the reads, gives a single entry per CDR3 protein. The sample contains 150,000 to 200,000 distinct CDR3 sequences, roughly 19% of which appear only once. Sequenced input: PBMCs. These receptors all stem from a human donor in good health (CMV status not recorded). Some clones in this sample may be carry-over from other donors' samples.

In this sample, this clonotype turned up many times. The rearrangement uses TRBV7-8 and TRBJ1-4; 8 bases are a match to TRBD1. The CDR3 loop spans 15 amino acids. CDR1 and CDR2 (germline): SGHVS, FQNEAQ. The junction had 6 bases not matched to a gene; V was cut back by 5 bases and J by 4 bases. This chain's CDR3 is CASSGRDRRNEKLFF. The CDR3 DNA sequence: TGTGCCAGCAGCGGCCGGGACAGGCGTAATGAAAAACTGTTTTTT.

The CDR3 sequence is CASSTPGQGNTEAFF. The CDR3 DNA is TGTGCCAGCAGTACCCCCGGACAGGGGAACACTGAAGCTTTCTTT. V gene TRBV27 combines with J gene TRBJ1-1; 8 bases match TRBD1. The germline V gene encodes CDR1 MNHEY and CDR2 SMNVEV (reference sequence). The CDR3 loop spans 15 amino acids. Trimming cost V 5 bases and J 1 base; bases outside gene matches: 6.

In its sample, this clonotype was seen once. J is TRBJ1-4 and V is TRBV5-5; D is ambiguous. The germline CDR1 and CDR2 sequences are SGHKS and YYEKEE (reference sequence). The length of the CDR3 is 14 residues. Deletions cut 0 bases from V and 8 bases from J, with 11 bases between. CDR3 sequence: CASSLDDLREKLFF. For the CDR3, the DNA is TGTGCCAGCAGCTTGGACGACTTACGGGAAAAACTGTTTTTT.

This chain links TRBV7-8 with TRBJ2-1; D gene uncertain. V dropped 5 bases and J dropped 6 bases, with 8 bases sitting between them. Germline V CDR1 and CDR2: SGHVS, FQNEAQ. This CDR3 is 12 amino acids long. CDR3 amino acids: CASSTVGNEQFF. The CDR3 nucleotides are TGTGCCAGCAGCACCGTCGGCAATGAGCAGTTCTTC.

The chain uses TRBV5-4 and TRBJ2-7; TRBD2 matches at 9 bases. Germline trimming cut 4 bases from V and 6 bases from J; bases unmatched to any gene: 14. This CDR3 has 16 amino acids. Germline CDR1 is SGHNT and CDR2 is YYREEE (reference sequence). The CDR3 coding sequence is TGTGCCAGCAGCCCCCTGGGGGCGGGAGGGCCTCGCGAGCAGTACTTC. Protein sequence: CASSPLGAGGPREQYF.

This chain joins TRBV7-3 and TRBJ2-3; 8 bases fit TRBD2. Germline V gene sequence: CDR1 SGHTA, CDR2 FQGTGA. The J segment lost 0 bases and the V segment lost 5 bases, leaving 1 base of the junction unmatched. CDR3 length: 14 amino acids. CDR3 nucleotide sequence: TGTGCCAGCAGCATAGCGGGGAGCACAGATACGCAGTATTTT. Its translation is CASSIAGSTDTQYF.

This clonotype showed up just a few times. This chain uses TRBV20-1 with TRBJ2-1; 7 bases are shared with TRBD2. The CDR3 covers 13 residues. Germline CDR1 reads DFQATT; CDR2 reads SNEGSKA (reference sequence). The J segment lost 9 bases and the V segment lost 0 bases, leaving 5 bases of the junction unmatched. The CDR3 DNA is TGCAGTGCTAGAGATGCGGCTAGCGGTGAGCAGTTCTTC. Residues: CSARDAASGEQFF.

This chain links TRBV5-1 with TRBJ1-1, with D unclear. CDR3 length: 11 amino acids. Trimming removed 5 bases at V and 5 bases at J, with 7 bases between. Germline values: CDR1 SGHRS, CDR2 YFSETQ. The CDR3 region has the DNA TGCGCCAGCAGTTCTTTTACTGAAGCTTTCTTT. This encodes CASSSFTEAFF.

CDR3 bases: TGTGCCAGCAGTTTAATCAGTATGGGCTACACCTTC. Translated: CASSLISMGYTF. The V and J genes are TRBV28 and TRBJ1-2; D gene unclear. The CDR3 consists of 12 residues. CDR1 MDHEN and CDR2 SYDVKM come from the germline V gene. Trimming stripped 2 bases from V and 8 bases from J, with 9 bases between.

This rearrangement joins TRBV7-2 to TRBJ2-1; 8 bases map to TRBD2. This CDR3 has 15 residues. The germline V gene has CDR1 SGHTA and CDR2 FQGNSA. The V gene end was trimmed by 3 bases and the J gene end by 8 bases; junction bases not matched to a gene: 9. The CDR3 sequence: CASSFPGLVYHEQFF. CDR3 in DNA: TGTGCCAGCAGCTTTCCGGGACTAGTTTACCATGAGCAGTTCTTC.

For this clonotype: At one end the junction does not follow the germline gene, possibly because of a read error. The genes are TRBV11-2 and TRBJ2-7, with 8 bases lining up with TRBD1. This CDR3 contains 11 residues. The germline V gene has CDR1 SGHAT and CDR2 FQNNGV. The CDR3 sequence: CASSSLDRATF. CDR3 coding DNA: TGTGCCAGCAGCTCACTGGACAGGGCAACCTTC.

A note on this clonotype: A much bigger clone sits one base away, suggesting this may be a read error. The CDR3 bases are TGTGCCAGCAGCTTAGAGACAGCAGCCTACGAGCAGTACTTC. Its protein product is CASSLETAAYEQYF. The chain uses TRBV7-6 and TRBJ2-7; tentative D call: TRBD1 (5 bases). The germline V gene has CDR1 SGHVS and CDR2 FNYEAQ. This CDR3 comprises 14 residues. V dropped 1 base and J dropped 2 bases, with 9 bases sitting between them.

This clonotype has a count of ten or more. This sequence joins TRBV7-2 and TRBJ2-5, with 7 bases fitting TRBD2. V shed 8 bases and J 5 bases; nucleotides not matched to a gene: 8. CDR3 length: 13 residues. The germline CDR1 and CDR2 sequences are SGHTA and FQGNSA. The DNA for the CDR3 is TGTGCCAGCTCTGGCGGGAGCGGCGAGACCCAGTACTTC. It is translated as CASSGGSGETQYF.

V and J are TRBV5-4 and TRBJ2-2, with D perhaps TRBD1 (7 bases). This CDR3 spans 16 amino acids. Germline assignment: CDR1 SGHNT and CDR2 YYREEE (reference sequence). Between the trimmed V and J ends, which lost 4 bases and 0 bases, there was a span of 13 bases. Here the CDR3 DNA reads TGTGCCAGCAGCCCAGGGGGGAGATCGAACACCGGGGAGCTGTTTTTT. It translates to CASSPGGRSNTGELFF. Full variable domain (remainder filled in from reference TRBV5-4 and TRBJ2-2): ETGVTQSPTHLIKTRGQQVTLRCSSQSGHNTVSWYQQALGQGPQFIFQYYREEENGRGNFPPRFSGLQFPNYSSELNVNALELDDSALYLCASSPGGRSNTGELFFGEGSRLTVL.

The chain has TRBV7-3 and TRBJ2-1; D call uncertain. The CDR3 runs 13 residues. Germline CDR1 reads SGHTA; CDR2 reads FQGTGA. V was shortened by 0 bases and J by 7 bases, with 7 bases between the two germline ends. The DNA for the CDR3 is TGTGCCAGCAGCTTAACGTACGATAATGAGCAGTTCTTC. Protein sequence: CASSLTYDNEQFF. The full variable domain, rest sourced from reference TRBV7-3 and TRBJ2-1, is GAGVSQTPSNKVTEKGKYVELRCDPISGHTALYWYRQSLGQGPEFLIYFQGTGAADDSGLPNDRFFAVRPEGSVSTLKIQRTERGDSAVYLCASSLTYDNEQFFGPGTRLTVL.

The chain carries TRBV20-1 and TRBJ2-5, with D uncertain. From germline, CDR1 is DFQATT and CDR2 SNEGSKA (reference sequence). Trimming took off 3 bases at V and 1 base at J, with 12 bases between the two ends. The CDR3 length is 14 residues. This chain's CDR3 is CSASRAPTQETQYF. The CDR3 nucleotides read TGCAGTGCTAGTAGGGCGCCTACCCAAGAGACCCAGTACTTC.